A single sample gave rise to the 2 T cell receptor beta chains below, sequenced in a study of identical twins. TCRdb reprocessed the 5' RACE reads via MiXCR and lists one record per CDR3 protein. This sample has just under 550,000 distinct CDR3 sequences, with about 16% found just once. A further study also used this sample, focusing on yellow fever vaccine responses in identical twins.

The sample consisted of CD4+ T cells sorted from blood. These receptors originate from a woman aged 18 to 35 in good health.

The CDR3 DNA reads as TGTGCCAGCACCCGGACTAGTAGGCCCGAGCAGTACTTC. Its translation is CASTRTSRPEQYF. The rearrangement joins TRBV12-3 or TRBV12-4 to TRBJ2-7; 7 bases line up with TRBD2. Trimming at V came to 7 bases and at J to 6 bases, leaving 9 bases not matched to a gene. This CDR3 contains 13 residues.

This clonotype showed up just a few times. This sequence joins TRBV29-1 and TRBJ2-6; D is ambiguous. Germline CDR1 SQVTM, CDR2 ANQGSEA. This CDR3 is 14 amino acids long. With 4 bases removed from V and 0 bases from J, the gap between germline ends came to 7 bases. CDR3 DNA: TGCAGCGTTGCACTGGGCTCTGGGGCCAACGTCCTGACTTTC. It translates to CSVALGSGANVLTF. Using reference TRBV29-1 and TRBJ2-6 for the parts outside the CDR3, the full variable domain is SAVISQKPSRDICQRGTSLTIQCQVDSQVTMMFWYRQQPGQSLTLIATANQGSEATYESGFVIDKFPISRPNLTFSTLTVSNMSPEDSSIYLCSVALGSGANVLTFGAGSRLTVL.